The 19 T cell receptor beta chains presented below share a single source sample, sequenced in a study of cytomegalovirus exposure and HLA in healthy donors. Method: immunoSEQ multiplex PCR; TCRdb's copy keeps in-frame clones and lacks some. The sample shows some 69,000 clones, roughly 96% of them seen only once. The specimen sequenced was PBMCs. These receptor sequences come from a young man in good health and CMV-seronegative.

The chain is built from TRBV30 and TRBJ1-5; tentatively, D is TRBD1 (6 bases). This CDR3 contains 13 residues. Germline CDR1 is GTSNPN and CDR2 is SVGIG (reference sequence). V lost 2 bases and J 7 bases, leaving 12 bases between the germline ends. CDR3 loop: CAWSRQVGQPQHF. CDR3 in DNA: TGTGCCTGGAGTAGACAGGTCGGCCAGCCCCAGCATTTT.

The CDR3 DNA is TGTGCCAGCAGCCTTCATAGCGGGTCAAACACCGGGGAGCTGTTTTTT. Translated, it gives CASSLHSGSNTGELFF. The chain combines TRBV7-2 with TRBJ2-2; 7 bases line up with TRBD2. V dropped 5 bases and J dropped 2; count of bases not matched to a gene: 8. Germline values: CDR1 SGHTA, CDR2 FQGNSA. The length of the CDR3 is 16 residues.

V usage is TRBV25-1 and J usage is TRBJ1-1, with D possibly being TRBD1 (6 bases). The CDR3 is 12 amino acids. From germline, CDR1 is MGHDK and CDR2 SYGVNS. Between the trimmed V and J ends, which lost 6 bases and 6 bases, there was a span of 11 bases. CDR3 in DNA: TGTGCCAGCAGGGGTGGGGGCCCTGAAGCTTTCTTT. It is translated as CASRGGGPEAFF.

V gene TRBV2 combines with J gene TRBJ2-5; D unresolved. Germline V gene sequence: CDR1 SNHLY, CDR2 FYNNEI. This CDR3 has 9 amino acids. Trimming removed 8 bases at V and 7 bases at J, with 5 bases between. CDR3 sequence reads: CASGRTQYF. CDR3 DNA: TGTGCCAGCGGCCGGACCCAGTACTTC.

The chain couples TRBV2 to TRBJ2-1; D is uncertain. The CDR3 is 15 amino acids. The V gene's germline CDR1 is SNHLY and CDR2 FYNNEI. V was shortened by 6 bases and J by 0 bases, with 12 bases between the two germline ends. The CDR3, as DNA: TGTGCCAGCAGAGCTGACAACAACTCCTACAATGAGCAGTTCTTC. It specifies CASRADNNSYNEQFF.

The chain couples TRBV29-1 to TRBJ2-3, with 11 bases lining up with TRBD1. Germline trimming cut 4 bases from V and 3 bases from J; bases unmatched to any gene: 6. This CDR3 has 15 residues. CDR1 and CDR2 (germline): SQVTM, ANQGSEA. The CDR3 reads CSVGRTGGRTDTQYF. The DNA for the CDR3 is TGCAGCGTTGGTCGGACAGGGGGCAGAACAGATACGCAGTATTTT.

The chain is built from TRBV5-8 and TRBJ1-6; 8 bases are shared with TRBD1. Germline-derived CDR1 and CDR2 are SGHTS and YDEGEE. CDR3 size: 13 residues. V was pared by 4 bases and J by 11 bases, with 5 bases of the junction left unmatched. CDR3 bases: TGTGCCAGCAGCCCGGCCAGGGGGCCACCCCTCCACTTT. This translates into CASSPARGPPLHF.

This chain connects TRBV6-1 to TRBJ1-1, with 8 nucleotides matching TRBD1. The CDR3 contains 13 residues. With V trimmed by 8 bases and J by 0 bases, 2 bases remained unmatched. Germline V gene lookup returns CDR1 MNHNS and CDR2 SASEGT. The CDR3 sequence is CASRTGMNTEAFF. The DNA of the CDR3 is TGTGCCAGCCGGACAGGGATGAACACTGAAGCTTTCTTT.

The CDR3 sequence is CASSLNPLTGNYGYTF. CDR3 sequence (DNA): TGTGCCAGCAGCTTAAACCCCCTGACAGGGAACTATGGCTACACCTTC. V gene TRBV11-1 combines with J gene TRBJ1-2; 7 bases line up with TRBD1. There are 16 residues in the CDR3. The trim removed 2 bases at V and 2 bases at J, leaving 8 bases unmatched. Germline V gene data show CDR1 as SGHAT and CDR2 as FQDESV (reference sequence).

The rearrangement uses TRBV2 and TRBJ1-1, with D unclear. V dropped 2 bases and J dropped 2 bases, with 12 bases sitting between them. Germline CDR1 and CDR2: SNHLY and FYNNEI. The CDR3 is 15 amino acids. Written as DNA, the CDR3 is TGTGCCAGCAGTGAAACAGCCCGTAAAAACACTGAAGCTTTCTTT. Protein sequence: CASSETARKNTEAFF.

The chain joins TRBV6-1 to TRBJ1-2; tentatively, D is TRBD1 (6 bases). The CDR3 is made up of 14 amino acids. The ends were cut back, 4 bases at V and 1 base at J, with 10 bases in the middle. CDR1 is MNHNS and CDR2 is SASEGT in the germline V gene. Here the CDR3 reads CASSVDRINYGYTF. The CDR3 DNA reads TGTGCCAGCAGTGTAGACAGGATTAACTATGGCTACACCTTC.

The CDR3 reads CASSERQGIFDTEAFF. DNA for the CDR3: TGTGCCAGCAGTGAAAGGCAGGGCATATTCGACACTGAAGCTTTCTTT. The J gene is TRBJ1-1, the V gene TRBV6-1; D is possibly TRBD1 (5 bases). The germline V and J ends were trimmed by 2 bases and 3 bases, with 16 bases remaining between them. CDR1 MNHNS and CDR2 SASEGT come from the germline V gene. The CDR3 consists of 16 residues.

The CDR3, as DNA: TGTGCCAGCAAGGAGACAGGGAATTTGAATGAGCAGTTCTTC. It is translated as CASKETGNLNEQFF. The chain couples TRBV28 to TRBJ2-1, with 7 nucleotides matching TRBD1. Germline values: CDR1 MDHEN, CDR2 SYDVKM. The trim removed 7 bases at V and 7 bases at J, leaving 10 bases unmatched. This CDR3 spans 14 amino acids. Full variable domain (missing parts from reference TRBV28 and TRBJ2-1): DVKVTQSSRYLVKRTGEKVFLECVQDMDHENMFWYRQDPGLGLRLIYFSYDVKMKEKGDIPEGYSVSREKKERFSLILESASTNQTSMYLCASKETGNLNEQFFGPGTRLTVL.

This chain connects TRBV7-9 to TRBJ2-3; D unclear. The CDR3 is made up of 14 amino acids. With 4 bases removed from V and 6 bases from J, the gap between germline ends came to 14 bases. Germline CDR1 and CDR2: SEHNR and FQNEAQ (reference sequence). For the CDR3, the DNA is TGTGCCAGCAGCTCCACTCCCAGGCCCGATACGCAGTATTTT. Translated, it gives CASSSTPRPDTQYF. Together with reference TRBV7-9 and TRBJ2-3, the CDR3 gives the full variable domain: DTGVSQNPRHKITKRGQNVTFRCDPISEHNRLYWYRQTLGQGPEFLTYFQNEAQLEKSRLLSDRFSAERPKGSFSTLEIQRTEQGDSAMYLCASSSTPRPDTQYFGPGTRLTVL.

In the case of this clone: The same CDR3 arises from other DNA sequences in this sample as well. The V gene is TRBV4-1, the J gene TRBJ2-7; 8 nucleotides agree with TRBD1. With V trimmed by 4 bases and J by 2 bases, 7 bases remained unmatched. Looked up from germline, CDR1 is MGHRA and CDR2 is YSYEKL. The CDR3 is made up of 15 amino acids. CDR3 protein: CASSPGQGGTYEQYF. CDR3 nucleotide sequence: TGCGCCAGCAGCCCTGGACAGGGTGGGACCTACGAGCAGTACTTC.

The rearrangement joins TRBV5-1 to TRBJ2-7; 7 bases match TRBD2. Germline V gives CDR1 SGHRS, CDR2 YFSETQ. The CDR3 spans 16 residues. J lost 3 bases, V lost 0 bases, and 9 bases had no gene match. The CDR3 coding sequence is TGCGCCAGCAGCTTGGGATACGAGCGGGAACTCTACGAGCAGTACTTC. The encoded protein is CASSLGYERELYEQYF.

This chain joins TRBV7-8 and TRBJ1-3; the D is unclear. Germline CDR1 is SGHVS and CDR2 is FQNEAQ. V was shortened by 2 bases and J by 4 bases, with 9 bases between the two germline ends. CDR3 length: 14 residues. In DNA form, the CDR3 reads TGTGCCAGCAGCTTATCGACTGCAGGAAACACCATATATTTT. Residues: CASSLSTAGNTIYF.

The chain employs TRBV5-1 and TRBJ1-2; 7 bases are shared with TRBD1. The CDR3 length is 15 residues. With V trimmed by 0 bases and J by 4 bases, 6 bases remained unmatched. The germline CDR1 and CDR2 sequences are SGHRS and YFSETQ. The CDR3 is CASSLETGIIYGYTF. The CDR3 coding sequence is TGCGCCAGCAGCTTGGAGACAGGGATAATCTATGGCTACACCTTC.

The rearrangement joins TRBV10-3 to TRBJ1-2; 7 nucleotides align to TRBD1. Germline V gives CDR1 ENHRY, CDR2 SYGVKD. The CDR3 extends over 14 amino acids. The V gene end was trimmed by 7 bases and the J gene end by 5 bases; junction bases not matched to a gene: 10. The CDR3 spells CAIKGRTGSYGYTF. The CDR3 DNA reads as TGTGCCATCAAGGGTAGGACAGGATCTTATGGCTACACCTTC.